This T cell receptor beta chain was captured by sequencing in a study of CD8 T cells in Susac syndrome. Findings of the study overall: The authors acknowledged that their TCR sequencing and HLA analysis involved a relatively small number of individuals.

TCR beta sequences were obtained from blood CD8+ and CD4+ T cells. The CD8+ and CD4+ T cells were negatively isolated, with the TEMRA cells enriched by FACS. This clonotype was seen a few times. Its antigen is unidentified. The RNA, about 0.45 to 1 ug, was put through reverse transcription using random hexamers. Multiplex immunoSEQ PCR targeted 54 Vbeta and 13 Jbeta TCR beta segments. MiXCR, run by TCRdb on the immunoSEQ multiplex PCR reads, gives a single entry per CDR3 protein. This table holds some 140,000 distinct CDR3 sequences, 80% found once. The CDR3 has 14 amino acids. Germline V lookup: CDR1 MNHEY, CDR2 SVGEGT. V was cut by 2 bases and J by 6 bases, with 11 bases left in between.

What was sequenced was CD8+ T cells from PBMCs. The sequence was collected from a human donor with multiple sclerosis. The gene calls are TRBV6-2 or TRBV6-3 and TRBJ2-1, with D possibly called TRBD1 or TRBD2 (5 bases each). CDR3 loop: CASSYGDGINEQFF. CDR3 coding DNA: TGTGCCAGCAGTTACGGGGACGGAATCAATGAGCAGTTCTTC.